What follows are 8 T cell receptor beta chains derived from one specimen sequenced in a study of early T cells in non-severe SARS-CoV-2 infection (dated by TCRdb to the early 2020s). The library came from 5' RACE. TCRdb shows the sequencer as NextSeq 500. In-frame beta chains were kept once TCRdb had trimmed the public reads at Q25 with fastp and called clones with MiXCR. Rows with one shared CDR3 protein collapse into an entry with the most common genes and DNA. Present in this sample are about 32,000 distinct CDR3 sequences, roughly 4.9% of which were seen just once. Together, the top ten hold 3.5% of the sample. The source material was whole blood. The receptors shown here come from an adult who was a healthcare worker with PCR-confirmed SARS-CoV-2 infection or an uninfected control (not recorded which).

Only a few counts were recorded for this clonotype. This chain connects TRBV10-3 to TRBJ2-3; 7 positions match TRBD1. V lost 6 bases to trimming and J lost 10 bases; unmatched junction nucleotides: 10. The CDR3 is made up of 13 amino acids. Germline values: CDR1 ENHRY, CDR2 SYGVKD. The CDR3 nucleotides are TGTGCCATCAGCCAACAAGACAGGGCTCCGCAGTATTTT. Amino acids: CAISQQDRAPQYF.

This clonotype was counted at least ten times. The chain recombines TRBV15 with TRBJ1-5; D gene uncertain. The CDR3 sequence is 13 residues long. CDR1 and CDR2 from the germline V gene are LNHNV and YYDKDF (reference sequence). Deletions cut 3 bases from V and 3 bases from J, with 6 bases between. CDR3 in DNA: TGTGCCACCAGCAGCGAGAACAATCAGCCCCAGCATTTT. Its translation is CATSSENNQPQHF.

The genes are TRBV12-3 or TRBV12-4 and TRBJ2-1; 7 bases agree with TRBD2. V shed 2 bases and J 8 bases; nucleotides not matched to a gene: 9. The length of the CDR3 is 15 residues. CDR3 DNA sequence: TGTGCCAGCAGTTTAATAGGACTAGTGACCGATGAGCAGTTCTTC. This sequence encodes CASSLIGLVTDEQFF.

This clonotype appeared a few times. V gene TRBV4-3 combines with J gene TRBJ1-4, with TRBD1 as a possible D gene (5 bases). V was clipped by 0 bases and J by 5 bases, with 13 bases between them. Per germline, CDR1 LGHNA and CDR2 YSLEER. This CDR3 comprises 16 residues. The CDR3 region has the DNA TGCGCCAGCAGCCAAGAGACGGCGGGGGAAAATGAAAAACTGTTTTTT. Its translation is CASSQETAGENEKLFF.

Ten or more counts support this clonotype. This chain's CDR3 is CASSQTTGLSSPLHF. CDR3 nucleotide sequence: TGTGCCAGCAGTCAAACCACAGGGCTTTCTTCACCCCTCCACTTT. The V and J genes are TRBV7-2 and TRBJ1-6, with a weak D call TRBD1 (6 bases). Trimming left V 6 bases short and J 9 bases short, with 18 bases between. The CDR3 runs 15 residues. The V gene's germline CDR1 is SGHTA and CDR2 FQGNSA. The full variable domain, with the rest looked up from reference TRBV7-2 and TRBJ1-6, is GAGVSQSPSNKVTEKGKDVELRCDPISGHTALYWYRQSLGQGLEFLIYFQGNSAPDKSGLPSDRFSAERTGGSVSTLTIQRTQQEDSAVYLCASSQTTGLSSPLHFGNGTRLTVT.

This clonotype counts as medium-sized. The chain couples TRBV28 to TRBJ2-1, with D possibly TRBD2 on 6 matching bases. The CDR3 totals 16 residues. Germline CDR1 reads MDHEN; CDR2 reads SYDVKM. V lost 5 bases and J 7 bases, leaving 21 bases between the germline ends. The CDR3 DNA follows: TGTGCCAGCAGTACCGGGAGTAGGGTTTCTCCTAATGAGCAGTTCTTC. Protein sequence: CASSTGSRVSPNEQFF.

This clonotype was observed a few times. V is TRBV18 and J is TRBJ2-5, with 8 positions matching TRBD1. V shed 4 bases and J 3 bases; nucleotides not matched to a gene: 1. Germline assignment: CDR1 KGHSH and CDR2 LQKENI. The CDR3 loop spans 13 amino acids. Written as DNA, the CDR3 is TGTGCCAGCTCACTACAGGGGGAAGAGACCCAGTACTTC. It codes for CASSLQGEETQYF.

This clonotype was recorded many times. The chain joins TRBV7-8 to TRBJ2-3; D may be TRBD2 (6 bases). CDR1 is SGHVS and CDR2 is FQNEAQ in the germline V gene. Deletions cut 2 bases from V and 2 bases from J, with 20 bases between. This CDR3 spans 18 amino acids. CDR3 protein: CASSLSLQLARDTDTQYF. CDR3 DNA sequence: TGTGCCAGCAGCTTAAGCCTTCAACTAGCCAGGGACACAGATACGCAGTATTTT.